This T cell receptor beta chain was captured in a study of blood T cell repertoires in COVID-19. This clone was detected only a few times. Using immunoSEQ multiplex PCR, the repertoire was profiled, and TCRdb retains in-frame clones only, with some absent. The sample holds just under 60,000 clones; about 72% are singletons and the top ten take roughly 12%. The CDR3 is 19 amino acids. CDR1 is LNHDA and CDR2 is SQIVND in the germline V gene (reference sequence). J lost 2 bases, V lost 8 bases, and 17 bases had no gene match. This sequence joins TRBV19 and TRBJ2-1, with TRBD1 identical over 11 bases. The clonotype originates from a man older than 75 with acute or convalescent COVID-19. Sequencing used peripheral blood. CDR3 coding DNA: TGTGCCAGTGCCCTTCGAGGACAGGGGGCAATTGGGACCTACAATGAGCAGTTCTTC. Protein: CASALRGQGAIGTYNEQFF. Supplemented by reference TRBV19 and TRBJ2-1, the full variable domain reads DGGITQSPKYLFRKEGQNVTLSCEQNLNHDAMYWYRQDPGQGLRLIYYSQIVNDFQKGDIAEGYSVSREKKESFPLTVTSAQKNPTAFYLCASALRGQGAIGTYNEQFFGPGTRLTVL.